The rows below give T cell receptor beta chains drawn from one sample of a study of blood T cell repertoires in COVID-19. The protocol was immunoSEQ multiplex PCR, while the TCRdb copy is restricted to in-frame clones and leaves out a portion. This table holds about 210,000 clones, 65% to 85% found once. Material: peripheral blood. The receptors were sampled from a man aged 50-60 years with active or convalescent COVID-19. Both conserved end residues are part of each CDR3. The D gene is left open where the match is weak. Size is stated for part of the rows, as once, few or many counts, or as a class when the clone is expanded.

clone size,V gene,D gene,J gene,CDR3 DNA,CDR3 protein
once,TRBV21-1,.,TRBJ1-3,TGTGCCAGCAGCAAGAGCGGGGCTTCCCCCACCATATATTTT,CASSKSGASPTIYF
few,TRBV3-1/TRBV3-2,TRBD1,TRBJ1-1,TGTGCCAGCAGCCAAGGGGGGACAGGGTTAGCTTTCTTT,CASSQGGTGLAFF
.,TRBV19,.,TRBJ1-1,TGTGCCAGTAGTATTCGGGGAGGGCGCGCTTGGAACACTGAAGCTTTCTTT,CASSIRGGRAWNTEAFF
.,TRBV6-1,.,TRBJ2-1,TGTGCCAGCAGTGAACGGGTGGAACTCTACAATGAGCAGTTCTTC,CASSERVELYNEQFF
.,TRBV27,.,TRBJ2-2,TGTGCCAGCATGGTCCAGAGGGGGGGGCTGAACACCGGGGAGCTGTTTTTT,CASMVQRGGLNTGELFF
.,TRBV20-1,.,TRBJ2-3,TGCAGTGCTAGTGGGGTGGAGGGCATCACAGATACGCAGTATTTT,CSASGVEGITDTQYF
.,TRBV2,TRBD2,TRBJ2-1,TGTGCCAGCGTCGGACGGACTAGAGCCTACAATGAGCAGTTCTTC,CASVGRTRAYNEQFF
.,TRBV15,.,TRBJ1-5,TGTGCCACCAGCAGACAGAAATTCAATCAGCCCCAGCATTTT,CATSRQKFNQPQHF
.,TRBV7-8,TRBD2,TRBJ2-7,TGTGCCAGCAGCTCTGGGACTACGAGCTCCTACGAGCAGTACTTC,CASSSGTTSSYEQYF
.,TRBV7-3,.,TRBJ2-5,TGTGCCAGCAGCGCAACAGGAGCCCGGGAGACCCAGTACTTC,CASSATGARETQYF
.,TRBV9,.,TRBJ2-5,TGTGCCAGCAGCGATCACGCGGCCGGAAAGACCCAGTACTTC,CASSDHAAGKTQYF
.,TRBV4-1,.,TRBJ1-4,TGCGCCAGCAGCCCGAGCCTGACACGGCCAGCAGAAAAACTGTTTTTT,CASSPSLTRPAEKLFF
few,TRBV3-1/TRBV3-2,.,TRBJ2-5,TGTGCCAGCAGCCCAGCGGGTACCTCCGAGACCCAGTACTTC,CASSPAGTSETQYF
.,TRBV27,TRBD2,TRBJ2-1,TGTGCCAGCAGTTTAGGGGGGGGATCTGTTTACAATGAGCAGTTCTTC,CASSLGGGSVYNEQFF
.,TRBV19,TRBD1,TRBJ1-4,TGTGCCAGTAAGGGACAGGGGGCGACCCCCAATGAAAAACTGTTTTTT,CASKGQGATPNEKLFF
.,TRBV4-3,TRBD2,TRBJ2-1,TGCGCCAGCAGCCTTGGGACTAGCGGGGGGGGTGCGATCCCCTTCTTC,CASSLGTSGGGAIPFF
.,TRBV5-1,.,TRBJ2-1,TGCGCCAGCAGCTTCCAGAATGAGCAGTTCTTC,CASSFQNEQFF
.,TRBV28,TRBD1,TRBJ1-4,TGTGCCAGCAGTTCCGCCGGGACAGAGGATGAAAAACTGTTTTTT,CASSSAGTEDEKLFF
.,TRBV7-6,TRBD1,TRBJ1-2,TGTGCCAGCAGCCCGTACAGGGGGCCCGGCTATGGCTACACCTTC,CASSPYRGPGYGYTF
.,TRBV15,.,TRBJ2-6,TGTGCCACCAGCAGAGATTGGCAGGGTCCTCCTGGGGCCAACGTCCTGACTTTC,CATSRDWQGPPGANVLTF
.,TRBV28,.,TRBJ1-2,TGTGCCAGCACCCAAAGGGACAAAGGGGGCTACACCTTC,CASTQRDKGGYTF
.,TRBV2,.,TRBJ1-1,TGTGCCAGCAGTGAACAGGGGAACACTGAAGCTTTCTTT,CASSEQGNTEAFF
few,TRBV7-2,TRBD1,TRBJ2-3,TGTGCCAGCAGCCCCAGGGGGCTAGCGTTCCTCCGGGATACGCAGTATTTT,CASSPRGLAFLRDTQYF
.,TRBV11-2,TRBD1,TRBJ1-4,TGTGCCAGCAGCTCCTACAGGGGCCGGACTAATGAAAAACTGTTTTTT,CASSSYRGRTNEKLFF
.,TRBV28,TRBD1,TRBJ1-2,TGTGCCACTGCACCGGGACAGGGTGTAAGAGGCTACACCTTC,CATAPGQGVRGYTF
.,TRBV3-1/TRBV3-2,.,TRBJ1-2,TGTGCCAGCAGCCAAGAGGGTCGGGGTTACACCTTC,CASSQEGRGYTF
.,TRBV27,TRBD1,TRBJ2-7,TGTGCCAGCAGTTTCGGGACAGGGAATTCCCACGAGCAGTACTTC,CASSFGTGNSHEQYF
.,TRBV6-5,TRBD1,TRBJ1-2,TGTGCCAGCAGTTCTCTGACAGGGACCCAAAACTATGGCTACACCTTC,CASSSLTGTQNYGYTF
.,TRBV5-1,.,TRBJ1-2,TGCGCCAGCAGCTTGGGGGGCCGGCCCAACTATGGCTACACCTTC,CASSLGGRPNYGYTF
.,TRBV7-9,.,TRBJ2-1,TGTGCCAGCAGCTTGGCCGGGACTGGGTGGAATGAGCAGTTCTTC,CASSLAGTGWNEQFF
.,TRBV29-1,TRBD1,TRBJ1-1,TGCAGCGTCGACCGGGCGGGACAGGGCACTGAAGCTTTCTTT,CSVDRAGQGTEAFF
.,TRBV27,TRBD1,TRBJ1-1,TGTGCCAGCAGTTACTCAACAGGGGCGGGGAGCACTGAAGCTTTCTTT,CASSYSTGAGSTEAFF
.,TRBV5-1,.,TRBJ1-2,TGCGCCAGCAGCTCGGGAGGGGTGCACTATGGCTACACCTTC,CASSSGGVHYGYTF
.,TRBV5-5,TRBD1,TRBJ1-2,TGTGCCAGCAGCTTGGGAAGGGGGCTGTATGGCTACACCTTC,CASSLGRGLYGYTF
.,TRBV28,TRBD1,TRBJ2-7,TGTGCCAGCAGGGCCGGACAGGCGAACTACGAGCAGTACTTC,CASRAGQANYEQYF